Listed below are T cell receptor beta chains from one sample, sequenced in a study of beta chain features in type 1 diabetes. Repertoires were generated with immunoSEQ multiplex PCR, while TCRdb's copy carries only in-frame clones and drops some. The table has tens of thousands of clones, under 35% seen once. Material for sequencing was stem cell memory CD4+ T cells from blood. Receptors originate from a woman aged 18-35 years in good health. CDR3s include the opening cysteine and the closing phenylalanine or tryptophan. The D gene is left open where the match is weak. Rows give clone size only sometimes, using once, few, many, or a class for an expanded clone.

d_call	j_call	v_call	clone_size	cdr3_aa	cdr3_nt
.	TRBJ2-5	TRBV7-9	many	CASHTGEEETQYF	TGTGCCAGCCATACGGGGGAGGAAGAGACCCAGTACTTC
.	TRBJ2-7	TRBV29-1	many	CSVVVGQQAYEQYF	TGCAGCGTTGTTGTGGGTCAACAGGCCTACGAGCAGTACTTC
.	TRBJ2-5	TRBV5-1	few	CASSTGRREETQYF	TGCGCCAGCAGCACAGGCAGGCGCGAAGAGACCCAGTACTTC
TRBD2	TRBJ2-7	TRBV6-5	.	CASSRGLAPYEQYF	TGTGCCAGCAGTCGAGGACTAGCCCCCTACGAGCAGTACTTC
.	TRBJ1-2	TRBV18	.	CASSPQGEYGYTF	TGTGCCAGCTCACCACAGGGGGAATATGGCTACACCTTC
TRBD2	TRBJ2-7	TRBV9	.	CASSVEASGRFEQYF	TGTGCCAGCAGCGTTGAAGCTAGCGGGAGGTTCGAGCAGTACTTC
TRBD2	TRBJ2-2	TRBV19	.	CASSIGLAGGLNTGELFF	TGTGCCAGTAGTATCGGGCTAGCGGGGGGCTTGAACACCGGGGAGCTGTTTTTT
.	TRBJ2-2	TRBV6-1	.	CASRDTGGAGELFF	TGTGCCAGCAGGGACACAGGGGGGGCCGGGGAGCTGTTTTTT
.	TRBJ1-3	TRBV7-9	few	CASSSDTAGNTIYF	TGTGCCAGCAGCTCGGACACGGCTGGAAACACCATATATTTT
.	TRBJ1-3	TRBV5-1	.	CASSAPGTIGNTIYF	TGCGCCAGCAGCGCCCCCGGGACAATCGGAAACACCATATATTTT
.	TRBJ2-7	TRBV4-3	few	CASSQEVTGSYEQYF	TGCGCCAGCAGCCAAGAAGTGACGGGTTCCTACGAGCAGTACTTC
TRBD1	TRBJ1-5	TRBV6-5	.	CASSRDSLQPQHF	TGTGCCAGCAGTCGGGACAGCCTTCAGCCCCAGCATTTT
TRBD1	TRBJ2-5	TRBV11-2	.	CASSRQGARETQYF	TGTGCCAGCAGCAGACAGGGGGCAAGGGAGACCCAGTACTTC
.	TRBJ2-5	TRBV7-2	.	CASSSGGGLETQYF	TGTGCCAGCAGTTCCGGAGGGGGCCTGGAGACCCAGTACTTC
.	TRBJ1-2	TRBV6-5	.	CASSSGLAGYTF	TGTGCCAGCAGTTCCGGACTCGCGGGCTACACCTTC
.	TRBJ2-7	TRBV18	.	CASSPMGAFDEQYF	TGTGCCAGCTCACCAATGGGGGCGTTTGACGAGCAGTACTTC
.	TRBJ1-5	TRBV2	.	CASVRDGGSSNQPQHF	TGTGCCAGCGTCCGGGACGGAGGGAGTAGCAATCAGCCCCAGCATTTT
TRBD2	TRBJ2-1	TRBV30	.	CAWRTAGGGEQFF	TGTGCCTGGAGAACAGCGGGGGGGGGTGAGCAGTTCTTC
.	TRBJ1-2	TRBV19	.	CASSIDAGLGNYGYTF	TGTGCCAGTAGTATAGACGCGGGTCTGGGGAACTATGGCTACACCTTC
.	TRBJ2-3	TRBV10-3	.	CATSGEDTQYF	TGTGCCACCTCCGGGGAAGATACGCAGTATTTT
TRBD1	TRBJ1-2	TRBV4-2	.	CASSQDFGTDYGYTF	TGTGCCAGCAGCCAAGATTTCGGGACAGACTATGGCTACACCTTC
TRBD2	TRBJ2-7	TRBV5-6	.	CASSPLGGGYYEQYF	TGTGCCAGCAGCCCCCTTGGCGGGGGATACTACGAGCAGTACTTC
.	TRBJ1-5	TRBV4-1	few	CASSQLYSNQPQHF	TGCGCCAGCAGCCAACTATATAGCAATCAGCCCCAGCATTTT
.	TRBJ2-7	TRBV7-9	.	CASSLGSGEQYF	TGTGCCAGCAGCTTAGGATCGGGCGAGCAGTACTTC
.	TRBJ1-4	TRBV18	.	CASSPSGTNEKLFF	TGTGCCAGCTCACCATCAGGCACTAATGAAAAACTGTTTTTT
.	TRBJ1-2	TRBV6-1	few	CASREGRTNYGYTF	TGTGCCAGCAGGGAAGGGAGAACCAACTATGGCTACACCTTC
TRBD1	TRBJ1-1	TRBV14	.	CASSTRTGAAAEAFF	TGTGCCAGCAGCACCCGGACAGGAGCGGCCGCTGAAGCTTTCTTT
TRBD2	TRBJ2-1	TRBV5-4	few	CASSLSFLAGEVYNEQFF	TGTGCCAGCAGCTTGTCTTTCCTAGCGGGAGAGGTCTACAATGAGCAGTTCTTC
TRBD1	TRBJ2-6	TRBV19	few	CASSMDRSGANVLTF	TGTGCCAGTAGTATGGACAGGTCAGGGGCCAACGTCCTGACTTTC
.	TRBJ1-6	TRBV9	few	CASSVNWDTNSPLHF	TGTGCCAGCAGCGTGAACTGGGACACAAATTCACCCCTCCACTTT
TRBD2	TRBJ2-3	TRBV5-6	once	CASSFIAGMGTDTQYF	TGTGCCAGCAGCTTTATAGCGGGAATGGGCACAGATACGCAGTATTTT
TRBD2	TRBJ2-1	TRBV19	.	CASHQAGGYNEQFF	TGTGCCAGTCACCAAGCGGGAGGGTACAATGAGCAGTTCTTC
.	TRBJ1-1	TRBV7-2	.	CASSGGTDGFSTEAFF	TGTGCCAGCAGCGGCGGGACGGACGGATTTAGCACTGAAGCTTTCTTT
.	TRBJ1-5	TRBV6-6	.	CASSPVGVSNQPQHF	TGTGCCAGCAGTCCGGTCGGGGTTAGCAATCAGCCCCAGCATTTT
.	TRBJ1-1	TRBV7-2	few	CASSSLRRTEAFF	TGTGCCAGCAGCTCTCTCAGGAGGACTGAAGCTTTCTTT
.	TRBJ2-1	TRBV5-4	.	CASSSDLSSYNEQFF	TGTGCCAGCAGCTCGGACTTGAGCTCCTACAATGAGCAGTTCTTC